Each of the 31 T cell receptor beta chains below was sequenced from the same sample in a study of identical twins. TCRdb called the 5' RACE reads again in MiXCR, with one record for every CDR3 protein. This table holds approximately 620,000 distinct CDR3 sequences, around 8.6% found once. The sample was also reused in another study, on yellow fever vaccine responses in identical twins.

The specimen was PBMCs. Receptor source: a woman between 18 and 29 years old in good health.

The chain employs TRBV2 and TRBJ2-3; D call uncertain. Germline V gene data show CDR1 as SNHLY and CDR2 as FYNNEI. The CDR3 covers 14 residues. V was clipped by 8 bases and J by 7 bases, with 19 bases between them. The CDR3 DNA follows: TGTGCCAGCGCCGAGGATTACCGCGGATATACGCAGTATTTT. Translation gives CASAEDYRGYTQYF.

At least ten counts were recorded for this clonotype. The rearrangement uses TRBV11-2 and TRBJ2-5, with TRBD2 identical over 7 bases. This CDR3 contains 16 residues. Germline trimming cut 5 bases from V and 4 bases from J; bases unmatched to any gene: 13. Germline V gene lookup returns CDR1 SGHAT and CDR2 FQNNGV. The CDR3: CASSPPFGRARETQYF. The CDR3 DNA follows: TGTGCCAGCAGCCCACCCTTTGGGAGGGCCAGAGAGACCCAGTACTTC.

V gene TRBV29-1 combines with J gene TRBJ1-2; TRBD1 might be the D (5 bases). V was shortened by 4 bases and J by 3 bases, with 12 bases between the two germline ends. CDR1 is SQVTM, CDR2 ANQGSEA, per germline. The CDR3 length is 13 residues. The CDR3 spells CSVVGDADYGYTF. The CDR3 nucleotides read TGCAGCGTTGTCGGGGACGCTGACTATGGCTACACCTTC. Based on the CDR3 plus reference TRBV29-1 and TRBJ1-2, the full variable domain is SAVISQKPSRDICQRGTSLTIQCQVDSQVTMMFWYRQQPGQSLTLIATANQGSEATYESGFVIDKFPISRPNLTFSTLTVSNMSPEDSSIYLCSVVGDADYGYTFGSGTRLTVV.

The V call is TRBV6-5, the J call TRBJ2-7; perhaps TRBD2 as D (5 bases). Germline loops: CDR1 MNHEY, CDR2 SVGAGI. This CDR3 is built from 12 residues. V was cut by 9 bases and J by 3 bases, with 12 bases left in between. The CDR3 region has the DNA TGTGCCAGTCCCGGGAAGGTCTACGAGCAGTACTTC. Encoded protein: CASPGKVYEQYF.

This clonotype turned up a few times. The V and J genes are TRBV5-1 and TRBJ2-7; 10 bases match TRBD2. CDR1 SGHRS and CDR2 YFSETQ come from the germline V gene. This CDR3 is 14 amino acids long. Losses at the gene ends were 3 bases for V and 6 bases for J; bases not matched to a gene: 6. As DNA, the CDR3 is TGCGCCAGCAGCTCGGAGGGACTAGCGTCCGAGCAGTACTTC. The encoded protein is CASSSEGLASEQYF.

This clonotype was counted ten times or more. The chain has TRBV12-3 or TRBV12-4 and TRBJ2-7; 9 bases fit TRBD1. The CDR3 has 13 residues. With V trimmed by 7 bases and J by 12 bases, 13 bases remained unmatched. The CDR3 spells CASTAGTGLSRYF. In nucleotides, the CDR3 is TGTGCCAGCACAGCCGGGACAGGGTTATCCAGGTACTTC.

The sample holds many counts of this clonotype. The V call is TRBV29-1, the J call TRBJ2-1; perhaps TRBD1 as D (5 bases). Between the trimmed V and J ends, which lost 3 bases and 5 bases, there was a span of 14 bases. The germline V gene encodes CDR1 SQVTM and CDR2 ANQGSEA. The CDR3 loop spans 14 amino acids. CDR3 coding DNA: TGCAGCGTTGACACACACAAGGGGAACAATGAGCAGTTCTTC. It encodes CSVDTHKGNNEQFF.

This clonotype was seen many times. The J gene is TRBJ2-1, the V gene TRBV21-1; TRBD1, the table's D call, was not compared with the DNA. TRBV21-1 counts as a pseudogene. The CDR3 runs to 19 residues. The CDR3 DNA reads TGTGCCAGCAGCCCCTGTGGCCCCAGGGGCCGGACCTCCTACAATGAGCAGTTCTTC. It yields the protein CASSPCGPRGRTSYNEQFF.

The V call is TRBV11-2, the J call TRBJ2-1; possible D gene TRBD1, 5 bases. Germline-derived CDR1 and CDR2 are SGHAT and FQNNGV. The CDR3 spans 11 residues. Here the CDR3 DNA reads TGTGCAACAGGCCCTTGGGCTGAGCAGTTCTTC. Residues: CATGPWAEQFF. The variable domain in full, completed from reference TRBV11-2 and TRBJ2-1, reads EAGVAQSPRYKIIEKRQSVAFWCNPISGHATLYWYQQILGQGPKLLIQFQNNGVVDDSQLPKDRFSAERLKGVDSTLKIQPAKLEDSAVYLCATGPWAEQFFGPGTRLTVL.

This clonotype came up many times. The chain links TRBV7-8 to TRBJ1-1; tentatively, D is TRBD1 (6 bases). The CDR3 consists of 12 residues. CDR1 and CDR2 (germline): SGHVS, FQNEAQ. V dropped 3 bases and J dropped 10 bases, with 12 bases sitting between them. The CDR3 protein is CASSFYLDRAFF. CDR3 sequence (DNA): TGTGCCAGCAGCTTTTACTTGGACAGAGCTTTCTTT. The full variable domain, with the rest looked up from reference TRBV7-8 and TRBJ1-1, is GAGVSQSPRYKVAKRGQDVALRCDPISGHVSLFWYQQALGQGPEFLTYFQNEAQLDKSGLPSDRFFAERPEGSVSTLKIQRTQQEDSAVYLCASSFYLDRAFFGQGTRLTVV.

This chain links TRBV6-1 with TRBJ1-2; tentative D call: TRBD1 (6 bases). The CDR3 spans 14 residues. Per the germline V gene, CDR1 is MNHNS and CDR2 is SASEGT. Trimming left V 6 bases short and J 4 bases short, with 15 bases between. CDR3 in DNA: TGTGCCAGCAGAGGGGGTAGGCAAACCTATGGCTACACCTTC. Translated, it gives CASRGGRQTYGYTF.

The genes are TRBV10-3 and TRBJ2-5; 8 bases align to TRBD2. V was pared by 3 bases and J by 6 bases, with 12 bases of the junction left unmatched. Germline-derived CDR1 and CDR2 are ENHRY and SYGVKD. This CDR3 is 16 amino acids long. CDR3 protein: CAISDSTPRGGKTQYF. As DNA, the CDR3 is TGTGCCATCAGTGACTCCACCCCCCGGGGGGGAAAGACCCAGTACTTC.

This clonotype was detected a few times. This chain uses TRBV27 with TRBJ2-7; 7 positions match TRBD1. Germline-derived CDR1 and CDR2 are MNHEY and SMNVEV (reference sequence). The CDR3 consists of 14 residues. V trimming: 5 bases; J trimming: 5 bases; junction bases outside the gene matches: 9. The CDR3, as DNA: TGTGCCAGCAGTCTGAACAGGGGCCACCACGAGCAGTACTTC. Protein: CASSLNRGHHEQYF.

This clonotype showed up just a few times. The CDR3 reads CASSRQQGPDEQFF. CDR3 in DNA: TGTGCCAGCAGCCGCCAACAGGGTCCCGATGAGCAGTTCTTC. The rearrangement links TRBV7-2 to TRBJ2-1; maybe TRBD1 (6 bases). V was cut by 5 bases and J by 8 bases, with 16 bases left in between. This CDR3 spans 14 amino acids. Germline-derived CDR1 and CDR2 are SGHTA and FQGNSA. Full variable domain (outside the CDR3, taken from reference TRBV7-2 and TRBJ2-1): GAGVSQSPSNKVTEKGKDVELRCDPISGHTALYWYRQSLGQGLEFLIYFQGNSAPDKSGLPSDRFSAERTGGSVSTLTIQRTQQEDSAVYLCASSRQQGPDEQFFGPGTRLTVL.

The chain recombines TRBV20-1 with TRBJ2-2, with D unresolved. The CDR3 contains 15 residues. Trimming left V 5 bases short and J 0 bases short, with 13 bases between. CDR1 DFQATT and CDR2 SNEGSKA come from the germline V gene (reference sequence). CDR3 coding DNA: TGCAGTGCTGCCCTGACTGGACCGAACACCGGGGAGCTGTTTTTT. This translates into CSAALTGPNTGELFF.

This clonotype was seen once. The rearrangement uses TRBV28 and TRBJ2-7; 8 nucleotides align to TRBD2. Germline trimming cut 3 bases from V and 0 bases from J; bases unmatched to any gene: 4. The CDR3 spans 15 residues. Germline CDR1 reads MDHEN; CDR2 reads SYDVKM. The CDR3 reads CASSFVGGDSYEQYF. The CDR3 DNA reads TGTGCCAGCAGTTTCGTCGGGGGGGACTCCTACGAGCAGTACTTC.

This rearrangement joins TRBV10-1 to TRBJ2-7; TRBD1 might be the D (5 bases). The CDR3 is made up of 15 amino acids. Germline V gene sequence: CDR1 WNHNN, CDR2 SYGVQD (reference sequence). Trimming cost V 0 bases and J 1 base, with 10 bases left between them. In nucleotides, the CDR3 is TGCGCCAGCAGTGAGTCGGGTAGGGGTTCCTACGAGCAGTACTTC. This codes for CASSESGRGSYEQYF.

This clonotype appeared many times. The gene calls are TRBV28 and TRBJ2-7, with D unclear. The CDR3 loop spans 15 amino acids. CDR1 MDHEN and CDR2 SYDVKM come from the germline V gene. V was shortened by 5 bases and J by 4 bases, with 18 bases between the two germline ends. CDR3 coding DNA: TGTGCCAGCAGTGCATCCACCTCTTCCACGTACGAGCAGTACTTC. Translated: CASSASTSSTYEQYF.

This clonotype appeared a few times. The CDR3 is CASSQVDRNSNQPQHF. CDR3 nucleotides: TGTGCCAGCAGCCAAGTCGACAGAAATAGCAATCAGCCCCAGCATTTT. The chain links TRBV14 to TRBJ1-5; tentative D call: TRBD1 (5 bases). V was shortened by 1 base and J by 0 bases, with 10 bases between the two germline ends. The CDR3 has 16 amino acids. Germline loops: CDR1 SGHDN, CDR2 FVKESK.

V usage is TRBV4-1 and J usage is TRBJ2-1; D remains ambiguous. CDR1 is MGHRA and CDR2 is YSYEKL in the germline V gene. V was shortened by 4 bases and J by 5 bases, with 12 bases between the two germline ends. CDR3 length: 14 residues. The CDR3 spells CASSPRKFDNEQFF. For the CDR3, the DNA is TGCGCCAGCAGCCCCCGGAAGTTTGACAATGAGCAGTTCTTC.

This clonotype was counted ten times or more. This sequence joins TRBV5-1 and TRBJ2-3; TRBD1 aligns across 8 bases. V lost 4 bases, J lost 0 bases, and 4 bases stayed unmatched. The CDR3 contains 15 residues. The germline CDR1 and CDR2 sequences are SGHRS and YFSETQ. The CDR3 region is CASSRTGYSTDTQYF. CDR3 DNA sequence: TGCGCCAGCAGCCGGACAGGGTATAGCACAGATACGCAGTATTTT.

This clonotype came up many times. The chain uses TRBV5-1 and TRBJ1-3; weak D call: TRBD1 (5 bases). CDR3 size: 16 residues. V lost 0 bases to trimming and J lost 0 bases, with 10 bases between them. The germline V gene encodes CDR1 SGHRS and CDR2 YFSETQ. As DNA, the CDR3 is TGCGCCAGCAGCTTGGGCGTCAGGGACTCTGGAAACACCATATATTTT. Translating it yields CASSLGVRDSGNTIYF.

This clonotype was seen ten or more times. The chain is built from TRBV28 and TRBJ2-7; D is unresolved. The CDR3 covers 16 residues. Deletions cut 0 bases from V and 2 bases from J, with 14 bases between. Germline V gene lookup returns CDR1 MDHEN and CDR2 SYDVKM. The CDR3 sequence is CASSLWLTPRPYEQYF. The CDR3 DNA reads as TGTGCCAGCAGTTTATGGCTAACCCCAAGGCCCTACGAGCAGTACTTC.

This clonotype turned up a few times. The CDR3 reads CASAGLTGGDTEAFF. CDR3 DNA: TGTGCCAGCGCCGGCCTGACAGGGGGAGACACTGAAGCTTTCTTT. This chain links TRBV6-1 with TRBJ1-1, with 9 bases identical to TRBD1. CDR1 and CDR2 (germline): MNHNS, SASEGT. V lost 8 bases to trimming and J lost 3 bases; unmatched junction nucleotides: 10. The CDR3 has 15 residues.

This clonotype was counted a few times. The V and J genes are TRBV20-1 and TRBJ2-1; 8 nucleotides align to TRBD2. CDR1 and CDR2 (germline): DFQATT, SNEGSKA (reference sequence). The J segment lost 4 bases and the V segment lost 2 bases, leaving 7 bases of the junction unmatched. CDR3 length: 15 amino acids. CDR3 amino acids: CSARPTAGGYNEQFF. CDR3 DNA sequence: TGCAGTGCTAGACCTACGGCGGGGGGATACAATGAGCAGTTCTTC.

This clonotype has just a few counts. The rearrangement joins TRBV7-2 to TRBJ2-1; 11 bases agree with TRBD2. The CDR3 runs to 15 residues. The junction had 6 bases not matched to a gene; V was cut back by 5 bases and J by 6 bases. Germline CDR1 SGHTA, CDR2 FQGNSA. The DNA for the CDR3 is TGTGCCAGCAGCCAGGGACTAGCGGTCATCAATGAGCAGTTCTTC. The encoded protein is CASSQGLAVINEQFF.

The chain couples TRBV7-3 to TRBJ2-1; no reliable D call. V shed 3 bases and J shed 10 bases, with 16 bases lying between them. The length of the CDR3 is 14 residues. Per the germline V gene, CDR1 is SGHTA and CDR2 is FQGTGA. The DNA of the CDR3 is TGTGCCAGCAGCTTTGCTGACGAAAACAGAGAGCAGTTCTTC. It encodes CASSFADENREQFF.

The J gene is TRBJ2-7, the V gene TRBV12-3 or TRBV12-4; no firm D call. The CDR3 loop spans 14 amino acids. V was clipped by 6 bases and J by 0 bases, with 12 bases between them. As DNA, the CDR3 is TGTGCCAGCAGCCCCGTTGGGAACTCCTACGAGCAGTACTTC. Its translation is CASSPVGNSYEQYF.

The chain couples TRBV6-2 or TRBV6-3 to TRBJ1-5, with D tentatively TRBD1 (5 bases). CDR3 length equals 15 residues. Trimming took off 5 bases at V and 7 bases at J, with 18 bases between the two ends. Germline assignment: CDR1 MNHEY and CDR2 SVGEGT. The CDR3 DNA sequence: TGTGCCAGCAGTCCTCGAAGGGACCTAAAGCAGCCCCAGCATTTT. Encoded protein: CASSPRRDLKQPQHF.

This clonotype has at least ten counts. The chain joins TRBV29-1 to TRBJ2-3; D not resolved. Germline CDR1 and CDR2: SQVTM and ANQGSEA. CDR3 length: 11 residues. Trimming removed 5 bases from V and 6 bases from J, with 9 bases in between. The CDR3 is CSVRLGDTQYF. Here the CDR3 DNA reads TGCAGCGTTCGGCTTGGTGATACGCAGTATTTT.

The chain combines TRBV20-1 with TRBJ2-7, with no clear D. This CDR3 region has 11 residues. Trimming left V 1 base short and J 2 bases short, with 3 bases between. Germline V lookup: CDR1 DFQATT, CDR2 SNEGSKA (reference sequence). The CDR3 coding sequence is TGCAGTGCTAGAGTGCCCTACGAGCAGTACTTC. Protein sequence: CSARVPYEQYF.